This T cell receptor beta chain was identified in a study of blood T cell repertoires in COVID-19. Across the study: Sources were T cells, B-cell-depleted T cells, or PBMCs; the material itself was cDNA or gDNA.

V lost 5 bases and J lost 2, with 15 bases in between. The CDR3 consists of 15 residues. Germline CDR1 and CDR2: SGHTA and FQGNSA. Measured with immunoSEQ multiplex PCR; TCRdb has only the in-frame clones, and not every one. This sample has roughly 400,000 clones, with around 87% found just once. This sequence joins TRBV7-2 and TRBJ1-1, with D perhaps matching TRBD1 (5 bases). This TCR derives from a woman aged 55-70 years with COVID-19, enrolled during active disease. The sample taken for sequencing was peripheral blood. CDR3 sequence reads: CASSRHIQGNTEAFF. In DNA, the CDR3 is TGTGCCAGCAGCCGTCATATTCAGGGAAACACTGAAGCTTTCTTT.